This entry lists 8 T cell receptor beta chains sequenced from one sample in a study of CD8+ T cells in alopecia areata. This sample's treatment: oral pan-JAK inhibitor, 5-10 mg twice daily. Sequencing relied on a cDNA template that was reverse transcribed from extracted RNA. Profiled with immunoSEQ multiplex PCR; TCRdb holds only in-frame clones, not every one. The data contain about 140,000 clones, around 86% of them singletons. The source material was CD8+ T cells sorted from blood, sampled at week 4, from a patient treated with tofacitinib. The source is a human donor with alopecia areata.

The CDR3 coding sequence is TGTGCCAGCAGTCTTCAGGGGGCCTTGAACACTGAAGCTTTCTTT. It specifies CASSLQGALNTEAFF. The J gene is TRBJ1-1, the V gene TRBV6-5; 8 bases align to TRBD1. Trimming removed 5 bases from V and 0 bases from J; junction bases left unmatched: 5. Germline values: CDR1 MNHEY, CDR2 SVGAGI. The CDR3 runs to 15 residues.

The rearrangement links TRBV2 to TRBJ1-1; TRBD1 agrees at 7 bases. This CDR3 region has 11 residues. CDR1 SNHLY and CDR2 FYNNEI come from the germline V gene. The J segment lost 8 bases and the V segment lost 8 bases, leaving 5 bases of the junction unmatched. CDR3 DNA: TGTGCCAGCGCGGAACAGGGGGAAGCTTTCTTT. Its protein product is CASAEQGEAFF.

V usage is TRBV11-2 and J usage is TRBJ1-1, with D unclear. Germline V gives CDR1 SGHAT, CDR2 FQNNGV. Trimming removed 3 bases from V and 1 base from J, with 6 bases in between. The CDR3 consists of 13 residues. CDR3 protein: CASSFGGNTEAFF. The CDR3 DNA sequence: TGTGCCAGCAGCTTTGGAGGGAACACTGAAGCTTTCTTT. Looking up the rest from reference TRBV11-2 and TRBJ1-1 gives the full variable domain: EAGVAQSPRYKIIEKRQSVAFWCNPISGHATLYWYQQILGQGPKLLIQFQNNGVVDDSQLPKDRFSAERLKGVDSTLKIQPAKLEDSAVYLCASSFGGNTEAFFGQGTRLTVV.

The CDR3, as DNA: TGTGCCAGCAGCGGCGACAGTACTGAAGCTTTCTTT. It specifies CASSGDSTEAFF. V is TRBV7-9 and J is TRBJ1-1; D is possibly TRBD1 (5 bases). Deletions cut 5 bases from V and 5 bases from J, with 9 bases between. CDR3 length: 12 residues. CDR1 and CDR2 (germline): SEHNR, FQNEAQ (reference sequence). Full variable domain (missing parts from reference TRBV7-9 and TRBJ1-1): DTGVSQNPRHKITKRGQNVTFRCDPISEHNRLYWYRQTLGQGPEFLTYFQNEAQLEKSRLLSDRFSAERPKGSFSTLEIQRTEQGDSAMYLCASSGDSTEAFFGQGTRLTVV.

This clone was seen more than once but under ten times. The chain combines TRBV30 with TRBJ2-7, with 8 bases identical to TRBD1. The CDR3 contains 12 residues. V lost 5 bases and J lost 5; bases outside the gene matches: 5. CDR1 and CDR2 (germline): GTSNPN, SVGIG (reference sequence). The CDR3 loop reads CAWDRGYDEQYF. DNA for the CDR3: TGTGCCTGGGACAGGGGATATGACGAGCAGTACTTC.

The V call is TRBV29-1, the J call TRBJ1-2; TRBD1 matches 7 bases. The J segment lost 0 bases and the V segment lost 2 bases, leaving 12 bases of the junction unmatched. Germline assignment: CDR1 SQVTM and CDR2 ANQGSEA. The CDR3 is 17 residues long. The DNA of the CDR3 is TGCAGCGTTGAAAGGGGCACAGGGGAGGTAGCTAACTATGGCTACACCTTC. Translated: CSVERGTGEVANYGYTF.

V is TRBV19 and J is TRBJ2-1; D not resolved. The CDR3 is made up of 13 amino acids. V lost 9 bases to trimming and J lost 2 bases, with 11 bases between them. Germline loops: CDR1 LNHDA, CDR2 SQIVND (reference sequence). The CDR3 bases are TGTGCCAGCGGCTACCCGGCCTACAATGAGCAGTTCTTC. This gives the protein CASGYPAYNEQFF.

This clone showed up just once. This CDR3 reads CASNDVGHEQFF. CDR3 sequence (DNA): TGTGCCAGCAACGACGTGGGGCATGAGCAGTTCTTC. The chain couples TRBV9 to TRBJ2-1; maybe TRBD1 (5 bases). This CDR3 is 12 amino acids long. V was trimmed by 6 bases and J by 8 bases, leaving 12 bases between them. From germline, CDR1 is SGDLS and CDR2 YYNGEE.